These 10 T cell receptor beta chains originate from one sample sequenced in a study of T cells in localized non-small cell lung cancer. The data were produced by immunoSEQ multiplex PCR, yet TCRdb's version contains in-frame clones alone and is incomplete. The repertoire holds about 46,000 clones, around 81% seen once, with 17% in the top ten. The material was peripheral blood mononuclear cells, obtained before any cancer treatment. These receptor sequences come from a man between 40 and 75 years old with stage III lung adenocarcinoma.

This CDR3 reads CASSRRGTLYEQYF. The CDR3 nucleotides read TGTGCCAGCAGCCGGCGGGGCACCCTCTACGAGCAGTACTTC. This rearrangement joins TRBV5-6 to TRBJ2-7; tentative D call: TRBD2 (6 bases). The CDR3 is 14 residues long. V was shortened by 4 bases and J by 3 bases, with 14 bases between the two germline ends. Germline-derived CDR1 and CDR2 are SGHDT and YYEEEE.

CDR3 sequence: CAISTDSYEQYF. The CDR3 DNA follows: TGTGCCATCAGTACGGACTCCTACGAGCAGTACTTC. The chain uses TRBV10-3 and TRBJ2-7; D not certain. With 5 bases removed from V and 0 bases from J, the gap between germline ends came to 5 bases. The CDR3 consists of 12 residues. In germline, CDR1 is ENHRY, CDR2 SYGVKD.

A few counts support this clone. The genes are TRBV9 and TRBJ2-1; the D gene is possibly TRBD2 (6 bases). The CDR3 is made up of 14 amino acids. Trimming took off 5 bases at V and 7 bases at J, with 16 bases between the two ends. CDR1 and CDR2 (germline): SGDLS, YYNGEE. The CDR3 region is CASREGLRNNEQFF. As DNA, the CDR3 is TGTGCCAGCAGGGAGGGGTTGAGGAATAATGAGCAGTTCTTC.

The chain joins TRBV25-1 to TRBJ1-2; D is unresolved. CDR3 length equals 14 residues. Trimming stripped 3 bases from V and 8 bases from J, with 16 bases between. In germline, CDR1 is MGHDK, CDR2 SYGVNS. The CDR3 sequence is CASSDTDVGGGYTF. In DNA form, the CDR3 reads TGTGCCAGCAGTGATACAGATGTGGGAGGGGGCTACACCTTC.

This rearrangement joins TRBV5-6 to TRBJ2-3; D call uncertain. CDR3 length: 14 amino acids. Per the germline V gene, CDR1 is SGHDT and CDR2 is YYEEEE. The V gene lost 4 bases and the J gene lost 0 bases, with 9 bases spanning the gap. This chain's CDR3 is CASSRGYSTDTQYF. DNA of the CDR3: TGTGCCAGCAGCCGCGGATATAGCACAGATACGCAGTATTTT.

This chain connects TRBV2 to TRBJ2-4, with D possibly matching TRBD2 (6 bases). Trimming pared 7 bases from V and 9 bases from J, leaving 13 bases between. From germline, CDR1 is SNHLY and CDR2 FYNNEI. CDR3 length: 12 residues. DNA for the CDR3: TGTGCCAGCACCACAACGGGAGCCATTCAGTACTTC. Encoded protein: CASTTTGAIQYF.

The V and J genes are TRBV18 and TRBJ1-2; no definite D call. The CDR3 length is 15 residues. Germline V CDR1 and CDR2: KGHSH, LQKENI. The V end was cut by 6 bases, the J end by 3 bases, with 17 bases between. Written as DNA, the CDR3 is TGTGCCAGCTCGGACCAGTGGGAGCTTCACTATGGCTACACCTTC. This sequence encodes CASSDQWELHYGYTF.

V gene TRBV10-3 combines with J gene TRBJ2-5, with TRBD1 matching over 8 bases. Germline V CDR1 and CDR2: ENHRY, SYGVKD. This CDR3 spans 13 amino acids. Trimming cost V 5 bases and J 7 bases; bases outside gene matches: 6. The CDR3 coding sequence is TGTGCCATCAGTCCTGGGACAGGCGGGACCCAGTACTTC. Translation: CAISPGTGGTQYF.

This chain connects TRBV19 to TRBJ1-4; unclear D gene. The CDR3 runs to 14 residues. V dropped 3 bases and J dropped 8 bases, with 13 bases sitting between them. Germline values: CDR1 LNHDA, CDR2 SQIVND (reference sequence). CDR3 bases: TGTGCCAGTAGTATTGTCGCCGGGGAGGAAAAACTGTTTTTT. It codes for CASSIVAGEEKLFF.

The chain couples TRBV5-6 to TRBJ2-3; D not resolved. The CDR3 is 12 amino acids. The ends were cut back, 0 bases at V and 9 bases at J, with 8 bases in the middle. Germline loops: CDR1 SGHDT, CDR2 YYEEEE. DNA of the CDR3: TGTGCCAGCAGCTTGGGGTCTCGCACGCAGTATTTT. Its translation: CASSLGSRTQYF. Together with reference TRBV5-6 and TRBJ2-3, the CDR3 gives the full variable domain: DAGVTQSPTHLIKTRGQQVTLRCSPKSGHDTVSWYQQALGQGPQFIFQYYEEEERQRGNFPDRFSGHQFPNYSSELNVNALLLGDSALYLCASSLGSRTQYFGPGTRLTVL.